This T cell receptor beta chain was obtained from a study of molecular identifiers for immune sequencing clone quantification. On the study more broadly: Five portions were made in replicates from RNA of roughly 20,000 or 100,000 naive CD8 cells, and four underwent sequencing.

Germline loops: CDR1 SQVTM, CDR2 ANQGSEA. V was trimmed by 1 base and J by 3 bases, leaving 6 bases between them. CDR3 length: 12 residues. Methods described previously, with TCR primers listed, were used for bulk TCR libraries. From the PCR reads, TCRdb called clonotypes with MiXCR, one entry per CDR3 protein. The sample lists about 65,000 distinct CDR3 sequences; less than 20% were seen once. Study outcomes and limitations: Investigators reportedly could detect spiked Jurkat TCR RNA from one cell among approximately 1 million naive cells.

Many counts were recorded for this clonotype. Its specificity is unknown. The chain combines TRBV29-1 with TRBJ1-2; no clear D gene. The sample taken for sequencing was naive CD8+ T cells from blood, with Jurkat cell RNA spiked in. Subset defined: FACS-sorted CD8+CD4-CCR7+CD45RA+ naive T cells. The clonotype originates from a human donor in good health. Some libraries in this study had Jurkat cell RNA spiked in. The CDR3, as DNA: TGCAGCGTTGAAGGACGGGACTATGGCTACACCTTC. It encodes CSVEGRDYGYTF.